This record concerns one T cell receptor beta chain sequence. CDR1 MNHEY and CDR2 SVGAGI come from the germline V gene. The V gene lost 6 bases and the J gene lost 5 bases, with 13 bases spanning the gap. The CDR3 has 14 residues. This record comes from a study of blood T cell repertoires in COVID-19. Clones were read by immunoSEQ multiplex PCR, and TCRdb kept only the in-frame ones, dropping some. This sample carries some 89,000 clones, about nine tenths of them seen once, and the ten largest clones take roughly 2%. The TCR originated in a man over 45 with acute or convalescent COVID-19. Source material: peripheral blood. This sequence joins TRBV6-5 and TRBJ1-4; D unresolved. CDR3 in DNA: TGTGCCAGCAGCCCCGGGAACCTAAATGAAAAACTGTTTTTT. It codes for CASSPGNLNEKLFF.